The next 15 T cell receptor beta chains were all read from a single sample in a study of CD8 T cells in ankylosing spondylitis. Each CDR3 protein gets one entry after TCRdb re-called the 5' RACE reads with MiXCR. The sample has more than 10,000 distinct CDR3 sequences, under 3.5% seen once; the top ten hold 7.5% to 9%. Sequenced input: blood, either unsorted or a sorted T cell fraction (not recorded which). Receptors were obtained from a male donor with ankylosing spondylitis or in good health (not recorded which).

This clonotype was seen many times. This chain uses TRBV9 with TRBJ1-6; 9 nucleotides align to TRBD1. The germline CDR1 and CDR2 sequences are SGDLS and YYNGEE. V lost 3 bases, J lost 1 base, and 5 bases stayed unmatched. There are 17 residues in the CDR3. Here the CDR3 DNA reads TGTGCCAGCAGCGCAGGACAGGGGAGGTCCTATAATTCACCCCTCCACTTT. This gives the protein CASSAGQGRSYNSPLHF.

This clonotype qualifies as medium-sized. V is TRBV9 and J is TRBJ2-2; D unclear. From germline, CDR1 is SGDLS and CDR2 YYNGEE. Trimming took off 1 base at V and 7 bases at J, with 5 bases between the two ends. The CDR3 consists of 12 residues. CDR3 in DNA: TGTGCCAGCAGCGTAAGAGGCGGGGAGCTGTTTTTT. It translates to CASSVRGGELFF. The variable domain in full, completed from reference TRBV9 and TRBJ2-2, reads DSGVTQTPKHLITATGQRVTLRCSPRSGDLSVYWYQQSLDQGLQFLIQYYNGEERAKGNILERFSAQQFPDLHSELNLSSLELGDSALYFCASSVRGGELFFGEGSRLTVL.

This clonotype appeared many times. The V call is TRBV9, the J call TRBJ2-1; 9 bases match TRBD1. With V trimmed by 0 bases and J by 7 bases, 2 bases remained unmatched. Germline CDR1 reads SGDLS; CDR2 reads YYNGEE. This CDR3 is built from 14 residues. As DNA, the CDR3 is TGTGCCAGCAGCGTAGGAGGACAGGGGAATGAGCAGTTCTTC. Translating it yields CASSVGGQGNEQFF.

This clonotype was counted many times. The chain joins TRBV9 to TRBJ1-4, with 7 bases fitting TRBD1. CDR3 length: 16 residues. Looked up from germline, CDR1 is SGDLS and CDR2 is YYNGEE. With 0 bases clipped from V and 5 bases from J, the junction kept 7 bases outside the gene matches. CDR3 nucleotides: TGTGCCAGCAGCGTAGCTCCAGGGGGAGAGAATGAAAAACTGTTTTTT. As protein: CASSVAPGGENEKLFF.

The sample holds many counts of this clonotype. This may arise from a read error, as a much more abundant clone is one base away. The J gene is TRBJ2-2, the V gene TRBV9; D unclear. Trimming stripped 5 bases from V and 1 base from J, with 3 bases between. This CDR3 spans 12 amino acids. Germline-derived CDR1 and CDR2 are SGDLS and YYNGEE. The CDR3 here is CASRENTGELFF. The CDR3 DNA sequence: TGTGCCAGCAGGGAGAACACCGGGGAGCTGTTTTTT.

This clonotype was detected ten times or more. V usage is TRBV9 and J usage is TRBJ1-2; 10 nucleotides match TRBD1. J was trimmed by 4 bases and V by 5 bases; bases with no gene match: 14. This CDR3 spans 17 amino acids. Per germline, CDR1 SGDLS and CDR2 YYNGEE. The CDR3: CASSATGTGAPIYGYTF. CDR3 sequence (DNA): TGTGCCAGCAGTGCTACCGGGACAGGGGCCCCGATCTATGGCTACACCTTC.

Many counts were recorded for this clonotype. J is TRBJ2-2 and V is TRBV9, with 8 bases lining up with TRBD1. The ends lost 1 base at V and 6 bases at J; junction bases unmatched: 5. This CDR3 has 15 amino acids. From germline, CDR1 is SGDLS and CDR2 YYNGEE. The CDR3 spells CASSVSAQGAGELFF. The CDR3 DNA follows: TGTGCCAGCAGCGTATCCGCACAGGGGGCCGGGGAGCTGTTTTTT.

By sample share, this clonotype is medium-sized. The rearrangement joins TRBV9 to TRBJ2-7; TRBD1 aligns across 7 bases. V dropped 0 bases and J dropped 2; count of bases not matched to a gene: 5. The CDR3 totals 15 residues. CDR1 and CDR2 from the germline V gene are SGDLS and YYNGEE. In DNA, the CDR3 is TGTGCCAGCAGCGTAGCTGCAGGACAGGCCTACGAGCAGTACTTC. It specifies CASSVAAGQAYEQYF.

This clonotype came up many times. The rearrangement uses TRBV9 and TRBJ1-6; a possible D gene is TRBD1 (6 bases). This CDR3 has 13 residues. With 8 bases removed from V and 7 bases from J, the gap between germline ends came to 13 bases. CDR1 is SGDLS and CDR2 is YYNGEE in the germline V gene. This chain's CDR3 is CASSGGLNSPLHF. CDR3 DNA sequence: TGTGCCAGTTCGGGGGGCTTGAATTCACCCCTCCACTTT.

Ten or more counts support this clonotype. The V and J genes are TRBV9 and TRBJ2-2; D not certain. V was trimmed by 3 bases and J by 1 base, leaving 7 bases between them. CDR1 and CDR2 (germline): SGDLS, YYNGEE. The length of the CDR3 is 14 residues. CDR3 sequence reads: CASSAAVNTGELFF. The CDR3 nucleotides read TGTGCCAGCAGCGCAGCCGTGAACACCGGGGAGCTGTTTTTT.

In this sample, this clonotype turned up many times. J is TRBJ2-1 and V is TRBV9; D may match TRBD1 or TRBD2 (6 bases each). Trimming left V 6 bases short and J 7 bases short, with 17 bases between. Germline V gives CDR1 SGDLS, CDR2 YYNGEE. The CDR3 covers 14 residues. The CDR3 DNA reads TGTGCCAGCAATGGCGGGACAAGGGATAATGAGCAGTTCTTC. Encoded protein: CASNGGTRDNEQFF. The variable domain in full, with the rest retrieved from reference TRBV9 and TRBJ2-1, is DSGVTQTPKHLITATGQRVTLRCSPRSGDLSVYWYQQSLDQGLQFLIQYYNGEERAKGNILERFSAQQFPDLHSELNLSSLELGDSALYFCASNGGTRDNEQFFGPGTRLTVL.

This clonotype was counted at least ten times. The chain joins TRBV9 to TRBJ2-1; D possibly corresponds to TRBD2 (5 bases). Deletions cut 1 base from V and 10 bases from J, with 12 bases between. Germline assignment: CDR1 SGDLS and CDR2 YYNGEE. This CDR3 is 13 amino acids long. DNA for the CDR3: TGTGCCAGCAGCGTAATACAGCGAGGGGAGCAGTTCTTC. Translation gives CASSVIQRGEQFF. Full variable domain (missing parts from reference TRBV9 and TRBJ2-1): DSGVTQTPKHLITATGQRVTLRCSPRSGDLSVYWYQQSLDQGLQFLIQYYNGEERAKGNILERFSAQQFPDLHSELNLSSLELGDSALYFCASSVIQRGEQFFGPGTRLTVL.

This clonotype was seen at least ten times. The V gene is TRBV9, the J gene TRBJ2-3, with 8 bases that match TRBD2. J lost 4 bases, V lost 2 bases, and 3 bases had no gene match. Germline assignment: CDR1 SGDLS and CDR2 YYNGEE. This CDR3 spans 14 amino acids. CDR3 sequence: CASSVGGGSDTQYF. The CDR3 DNA reads TGTGCCAGCAGCGTCGGGGGGGGATCAGATACGCAGTATTTT.

Within the sample, this clonotype is medium-sized. This rearrangement joins TRBV9 to TRBJ1-5; TRBD1 aligns across 7 bases. Trimming removed 1 base from V and 5 bases from J; junction bases left unmatched: 3. Germline-derived CDR1 and CDR2 are SGDLS and YYNGEE. The CDR3 extends over 14 amino acids. In DNA, the CDR3 is TGTGCCAGCAGCGTACAGGGGGGGGATCAGCCCCAGCATTTT. Encoded protein: CASSVQGGDQPQHF.

The sample holds many counts of this clonotype. This sequence joins TRBV9 and TRBJ2-7; TRBD1 might be the D (5 bases). This CDR3 comprises 14 residues. CDR1 is SGDLS, CDR2 YYNGEE, per germline. Trimming cost V 0 bases and J 3 bases, with 10 bases left between them. The CDR3 nucleotides are TGTGCCAGCAGCGTAGGGGTGCAGGGCTACGAGCAGTACTTC. It is translated as CASSVGVQGYEQYF.